The 7 T cell receptor beta chains reported below all come from one sample, sequenced in a study of cytomegalovirus exposure and HLA in healthy donors. PCR employed 60 Vbeta and 13 Jbeta primers. TCRdb's table, derived via immunoSEQ multiplex PCR, lists solely in-frame clones and lacks some. Among about 86,000 clones listed, around 70% were seen once. What was sequenced was PBMCs. The receptors stem from a man aged 60 to 75 in good health and CMV-seronegative.

The chain has TRBV6-6 and TRBJ2-7; D is ambiguous. The CDR3 length is 11 residues. V gave up 9 bases and J gave up 0 bases, with 6 bases separating them. Germline V gene sequence: CDR1 MNHNY, CDR2 SVGAGI (reference sequence). The CDR3 bases are TGTGCCAGTGGCCTCTCCTACGAGCAGTACTTC. This gives the protein CASGLSYEQYF.

The chain couples TRBV5-4 to TRBJ2-1; 7 bases are a match to TRBD1. The CDR3 spans 17 residues. Germline CDR1 reads SGHNT; CDR2 reads YYREEE (reference sequence). V shed 1 base, J shed 4 bases, and the junction held 11 bases outside the gene matches. CDR3 sequence reads: CASSLKAGGRLYNEQFF. The CDR3 DNA follows: TGTGCCAGCAGCTTGAAAGCAGGGGGACGACTATACAATGAGCAGTTCTTC.

The rearrangement links TRBV29-1 to TRBJ1-1; D uncertain. The CDR3 has 13 residues. Per germline, CDR1 SQVTM and CDR2 ANQGSEA. Deletions cut 4 bases from V and 3 bases from J, with 12 bases between. The CDR3 DNA is TGCAGCGTTGCCACCGCCCGGGACACTGAAGCTTTCTTT. Protein sequence: CSVATARDTEAFF.

The count of this clone is one. The gene calls are TRBV5-4 and TRBJ2-2, with TRBD2 matching 10 bases. This CDR3 comprises 16 residues. J lost 6 bases, V lost 0 bases, and 5 bases had no gene match. CDR1 is SGHNT, CDR2 YYREEE, per germline (reference sequence). The CDR3 DNA reads as TGTGCCAGCAGCTTGGGGCTAGCGGGAGCTTCCGGGGAGCTGTTTTTT. Amino acid sequence: CASSLGLAGASGELFF.

The chain employs TRBV2 and TRBJ1-5, with D tentatively TRBD1 (6 bases). Germline V gives CDR1 SNHLY, CDR2 FYNNEI. The CDR3 consists of 13 residues. Trimming took 8 bases from V and 3 from J, leaving 11 bases between them. The CDR3 is CASLRDTNQPQHF. The CDR3 region has the DNA TGTGCCAGCCTCCGGGACACCAATCAGCCCCAGCATTTT. Using reference TRBV2 and TRBJ1-5 for the parts outside the CDR3, the full variable domain is EPEVTQTPSHQVTQMGQEVILRCVPISNHLYFYWYRQILGQKVEFLVSFYNNEISEKSEIFDDQFSVERPDGSNFTLKIRSTKLEDSAMYFCASLRDTNQPQHFGDGTRLSIL.

This clone is a singleton in its sample. An end of the junction does not agree with germline; a read error may underlie this. The J gene is TRBJ1-2, the V gene TRBV29-1; the D gene is possibly TRBD1 (6 bases). This CDR3 has 12 residues. The V gene's germline CDR1 is SQVTM and CDR2 ANQGSEA. CDR3 nucleotide sequence: TGCAGCGTTGCCAGGGGTGACGCTGGCTACCCCTTC. Its protein product is CSVARGDAGYPF.

This clone was counted only a few times. This chain joins TRBV6-5 and TRBJ2-5, with D perhaps TRBD1 (6 bases). The germline V gene encodes CDR1 MNHEY and CDR2 SVGAGI. The V end was cut by 5 bases, the J end by 4 bases, with 14 bases between. The CDR3 has 14 amino acids. CDR3 region: CASSPVQGPETQYF. The CDR3 coding sequence is TGTGCCAGCAGTCCCGTGCAGGGGCCAGAGACCCAGTACTTC.